This T cell receptor beta chain was sequenced in a study of regulatory T cells in long-lasting Graves disease. Findings and limits, study-wide: Persistent patients had more shared public clonotypes (2,741) than new patients (about 970).

The CDR3 totals 12 residues. Looked up from germline, CDR1 is SEHNR and CDR2 is FQNEAQ (reference sequence). About this clonotype itself: The antigen is undetermined.

Described time point: newly diagnosed GD, antithyroid drugs for less than 3 months. With RNA extracted from PBMCs as input, the TCR library was made. Arm-PCR of CDR3 regions with iRepertoire HTBI primers generated TCR beta libraries. MiXCR was run by TCRdb on the multiplex PCR reads, yielding one entry per CDR3 protein. The sample contains about 220,000 distinct CDR3 sequences, approximately 20% of which appear only once. The chain carries TRBV7-9 and TRBJ2-1; the D is unclear. The J call may be incorrect, as the DNA end agrees better with TRBJ2-5. This sequence was found in a female donor with Graves disease. This sample comprised peripheral blood mononuclear cells (PBMCs), obtained at new diagnosis, from a patient treated with antithyroid drugs. The CDR3 loop is CASSELWETQYF. The CDR3 DNA reads TGTGCCAGCAGCGAACTCTGGGAGACCCAGTACTTC.